The source of this TCR delta chain is a study of delta chains in infants with herpesvirus infections. Study in general: Postnatally CMV-infected infants were checked for a public fetal Vdelta1/Vgamma8 clonotype.

Study-wide points: CMV-uninfected infants might carry this public clonotype below detection. About 20% of the 18 CMV-infected infants carried the public Vdelta1 clonotype, including one congenital.

Germline values: CDR1 GEAIGNYY, CDR2 EKD. The CDR3 totals 20 residues. PBMC RNA was reverse transcribed using gamma-chain- and delta-chain-specific primers. TCRdb reprocessed the RT-PCR reads through CATT. The sample yields over a thousand delta-chain clones, around 29% seen once. In regard to this clone: Its antigen is still unknown. One junction end does not reproduce the germline sequence, and a read error may be involved.

Sample: peripheral blood, taken at time point 3 of longitudinal follow-up. The rearrangement uses TRDV2 and TRDJ3; the match to TRDD3 covers 13 bases. This TCR was recovered from a human donor who was a Ugandan infant, either HIV-exposed or HIV-unexposed (not recorded which). CDR3 bases: TGTGCCTGTGACACCGTACTGGGGGATACGAGCTCCTGGGACACCCGACATATGTTTTTC. Amino acids: CACDTVLGDTSSWDTRHMFF.